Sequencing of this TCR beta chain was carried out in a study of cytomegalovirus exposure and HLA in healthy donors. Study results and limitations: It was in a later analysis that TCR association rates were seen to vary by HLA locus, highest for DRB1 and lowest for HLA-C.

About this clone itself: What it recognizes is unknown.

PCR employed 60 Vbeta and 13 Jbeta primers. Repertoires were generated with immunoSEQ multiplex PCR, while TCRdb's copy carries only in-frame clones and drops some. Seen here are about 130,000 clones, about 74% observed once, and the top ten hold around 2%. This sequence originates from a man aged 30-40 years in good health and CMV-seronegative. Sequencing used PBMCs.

CDR3 protein: CASSEANTSEKLFF. In DNA, the CDR3 is TGTGCCAGCAGTGAAGCGAATACGAGTGAAAAACTGTTTTTT. The gene calls are TRBV2 and TRBJ1-4, with no clear D. The V and J ends lost 0 bases and 7 bases respectively, with 9 bases between them. The CDR3 totals 14 residues. CDR1 is SNHLY, CDR2 FYNNEI, per germline.